The rows below give T cell receptor beta chains drawn from one sample of a study of spatial heterogeneity in lung cancer. TCRdb analysed the 5' RACE reads with MiXCR anew, one entry per CDR3 protein. The data hold around 40,000 distinct CDR3 sequences, with roughly 5% observed a single time. Here the sequenced sample was PBMCs, taken at surgery. The receptor set was obtained from a female donor with early-stage non-small cell lung cancer. CDR3s leave out the opening cysteine and the closing phenylalanine or tryptophan.

TRBV20-1,12,SARSGERYNEQF
TRBV7-2,11,ASSSTGFWEQY
TRBV12-3/TRBV12-4,15,ASSLWRGSRAGNTIY
TRBV27,10,ASSTLAGEQF
TRBV18,12,ASSLQPSTDTQY
TRBV3-1,13,ASSLYLGDTGELF
TRBV4-1,12,ASSQEGWYNEQF
TRBV28,13,ASSTSGGHSYEQY
TRBV18,12,ASSLRQDTGELF
TRBV19,13,ATKDRARTTYEQY
TRBV4-1,14,ASSQEGRGVTDTQY
TRBV20-1,11,SAEGTGGQAQH
TRBV11-1,13,ASSAPDREFYGYT
TRBV12-3/TRBV12-4,13,ASSPRGGGNQPQH
TRBV12-3/TRBV12-4,11,ASHGTGLYEQY
TRBV20-1,12,SASINSRAYEQY
TRBV5-5,12,ASSVQGEVETQY
TRBV5-1,13,ASSWTGGRDTEAF
TRBV9,15,ASSVANGPSSYNEQF
TRBV3-1,10,ASSQRESEAF
TRBV27,15,ASSLFGQGSRNTEAF
TRBV27,12,ASSPRAGRYEQY
TRBV12-3/TRBV12-4,12,ASSSLGGRGGYT
TRBV3-1,12,ASSQEGRRDAIY
TRBV25-1,11,ASSDQYRSPQY
TRBV12-3/TRBV12-4,12,ASSGDRGGYGYT
TRBV12-3/TRBV12-4,14,ASSSGTGVGSTEAF
TRBV9,15,ASSVGPGQGSGNTIY
TRBV28,12,ASSSYVAGDGYT
TRBV12-5,10,ASGLSSDTQY
TRBV27,12,ASSSSGGGLTQY
TRBV12-3/TRBV12-4,13,ASKPSGTPTDTQY
TRBV7-9,17,ASSPDRGAVTEAKNIQY
TRBV6-2/TRBV6-3,12,ASRRDRNYNEQF
TRBV4-2,16,ASSQVFRGRGRETEAF
TRBV12-3/TRBV12-4,10,ASSNRDQPQH
TRBV11-3,12,ASSLQATSSEQY
TRBV5-1,14,ASSPLGRGLNSPLH
TRBV20-1,12,SASQAGGNHEQY
TRBV7-3,11,ASSFRKDTEAF
TRBV11-2,16,ASSRQTSGGQETGELF
TRBV7-9,13,ASSQNDRGNEKLF
TRBV10-3,13,AISDGPRSGNTIY
TRBV10-2,10,ASSEMEKSLF
TRBV5-5,12,ASSLDRDPDTQY
TRBV6-2/TRBV6-3,13,ASSYAGQGTSGYT
TRBV27,14,ASSLSTGTGVETQY
TRBV2,14,ASNGAEGTNTGELF
TRBV6-1,16,ASSEEGFRGVSLDGYT
TRBV4-3,13,ASSQDRVSYNEQF
TRBV30,11,AWHQDQNSPLH
TRBV2,14,ASRIDRAKGANVLT